The 29 T cell receptor beta chains presented below share a single source sample, sequenced in a study of cytomegalovirus exposure and HLA in healthy donors. Only in-frame clones appear in the TCRdb table, and some are missing; sequencing was by immunoSEQ multiplex PCR. The repertoire has about 240,000 clones, approximately 83% of them found once; the top ten carry around 1.2%. Sequenced input: PBMCs. Receptors were obtained from a woman aged 25 to 39 in good health and CMV-seropositive.

This clone was recorded once. A junction end diverges from the germline sequence, so it may reflect a read error. The V call is TRBV19, the J call TRBJ1-2; TRBD1 might be the D (5 bases). The CDR3 extends over 11 amino acids. The germline gives CDR1 LNHDA, CDR2 SQIVND (reference sequence). This CDR3 reads CASSIQTVILF. CDR3 DNA: TGTGCCAGTAGTATTCAGACAGTTATTTTGTTC.

The chain couples TRBV6-5 to TRBJ1-2; D gene unclear. The V end was cut by 2 bases, the J end by 4 bases, with 11 bases between. The germline CDR1 and CDR2 sequences are MNHEY and SVGAGI. This CDR3 comprises 14 residues. CDR3 residues: CASSYQLSGYGYTF. CDR3 in DNA: TGTGCCAGCAGTTACCAACTCTCCGGCTATGGCTACACCTTC.

The chain couples TRBV28 to TRBJ2-7; tentative D call: TRBD1 (5 bases). This CDR3 has 12 amino acids. The V and J ends lost 8 bases and 2 bases respectively, with 10 bases between them. Germline V gene data show CDR1 as MDHEN and CDR2 as SYDVKM. The CDR3 DNA is TGTGCCAGCCTAAAGACAGCCTACGAGCAGTACTTC. Amino acids: CASLKTAYEQYF.

V and J are TRBV2 and TRBJ2-1, with 10 bases that match TRBD1. Unmatched junction bases numbered 6, after V lost 9 bases and J lost 4 bases. There are 14 residues in the CDR3. Looked up from germline, CDR1 is SNHLY and CDR2 is FYNNEI. CDR3 bases: TGTGCCAGTACGCGACAGGGGGCTTACAATGAGCAGTTCTTC. This encodes CASTRQGAYNEQFF.

The V gene is TRBV2, the J gene TRBJ1-5; no firm D call. Germline V gene sequence: CDR1 SNHLY, CDR2 FYNNEI. Between the trimmed V and J ends, which lost 3 bases and 0 bases, there was a span of 6 bases. This CDR3 has 14 residues. CDR3 coding DNA: TGTGCCAGCAGTGATCGTTTTAGCAATCAGCCCCAGCATTTT. Encoded protein: CASSDRFSNQPQHF.

This chain uses TRBV14 with TRBJ1-5; D not certain. The germline V gene has CDR1 SGHDN and CDR2 FVKESK. The germline V and J ends were trimmed by 0 bases and 0 bases, with 12 bases remaining between them. The CDR3 length is 17 residues. The CDR3 sequence is CASSQEPYQVSNQPQHF. DNA for the CDR3: TGTGCCAGCAGCCAAGAACCCTACCAGGTTAGCAATCAGCCCCAGCATTTT.

The chain is built from TRBV7-2 and TRBJ1-5; unclear D gene. The V end was cut by 1 base, the J end by 0 bases, with 4 bases between. Germline CDR1 reads SGHTA; CDR2 reads FQGNSA. The CDR3 length is 14 residues. The CDR3 DNA reads as TGTGCCAGCAGCTTAGACGGTAGCAATCAGCCCCAGCATTTT. Translation: CASSLDGSNQPQHF.

The chain links TRBV7-2 to TRBJ2-2; 8 bases are a match to TRBD2. V shed 8 bases, J shed 6 bases, and the junction held 11 bases outside the gene matches. From germline, CDR1 is SGHTA and CDR2 FQGNSA. The CDR3 length is 15 residues. The CDR3 DNA sequence: TGTGCCAGCTATCCCGGACTAGCCTTATCCGGGGAGCTGTTTTTT. Translated: CASYPGLALSGELFF.

This sequence joins TRBV28 and TRBJ1-1; tentatively, D is TRBD1 (6 bases). The CDR3 is 17 amino acids. V was pared by 6 bases and J by 0 bases, with 20 bases between. CDR1 is MDHEN and CDR2 is SYDVKM in the germline V gene. The CDR3 coding sequence is TGTGCCAGCAGCCGTACCGTGGCCGGACAGATGAACACTGAAGCTTTCTTT. Translating gives CASSRTVAGQMNTEAFF.

The J gene is TRBJ1-3, the V gene TRBV11-3, with no clear D. This CDR3 region has 11 residues. Germline assignment: CDR1 SGHNT and CDR2 YENEEA. Trimming took off 5 bases at V and 4 bases at J, with 3 bases between the two ends. In DNA form, the CDR3 reads TGTGCCAGCAGCCTAGGAAACACCATATATTTT. Its protein product is CASSLGNTIYF.

The V and J genes are TRBV19 and TRBJ1-5; TRBD1 aligns across 10 bases. CDR3 length: 14 residues. Germline V gives CDR1 LNHDA, CDR2 SQIVND (reference sequence). V lost 3 bases, J lost 11 bases, and 7 bases stayed unmatched. The CDR3 nucleotides read TGTGCCAGTAGTATGTTGGACAGGGGGTCGACCCAGCATTTT. It codes for CASSMLDRGSTQHF.

The V gene is TRBV29-1, the J gene TRBJ1-4, with a weak D call TRBD1 (6 bases). V lost 0 bases to trimming and J lost 4 bases, with 15 bases between them. The CDR3 contains 16 residues. Germline CDR1 reads SQVTM; CDR2 reads ANQGSEA. The CDR3 reads CSVEDPASGDNEKLFF. Here the CDR3 DNA reads TGCAGCGTTGAAGATCCGGCCTCAGGGGATAATGAAAAACTGTTTTTT.

This chain joins TRBV2 and TRBJ2-5; D is undetermined. V dropped 8 bases and J dropped 2 bases, with 15 bases sitting between them. The CDR3 length is 14 residues. Germline V gene sequence: CDR1 SNHLY, CDR2 FYNNEI. The CDR3 coding sequence is TGTGCCAGCGCCCCAAATGATAGACAAGAGACCCAGTACTTC. Protein product: CASAPNDRQETQYF.

For the CDR3, the DNA is TGCGCCAGCAGCGAGGACCCAGCGGGAGGGCAGTTCTTC. Its protein product is CASSEDPAGGQFF. The chain combines TRBV5-1 with TRBJ2-1; 9 nucleotides align to TRBD2. Germline lookup yields CDR1 SGHRS and CDR2 YFSETQ. CDR3 length: 13 residues. Trimming took 4 bases from V and 12 from J; bases not matched to a gene: 8.

V and J are TRBV28 and TRBJ1-2; D is possibly TRBD1 (5 bases). The CDR3 sequence is 14 residues long. The ends were cut back, 3 bases at V and 7 bases at J, with 15 bases in the middle. The germline V gene has CDR1 MDHEN and CDR2 SYDVKM. CDR3 protein: CASSFASGIGGYTF. The CDR3 coding sequence is TGTGCCAGCAGTTTCGCCTCAGGGATAGGTGGCTACACCTTC.

The chain has TRBV7-6 and TRBJ2-1; 11 nucleotides line up with TRBD2. J lost 0 bases, V lost 2 bases, and 9 bases had no gene match. Germline CDR1 and CDR2: SGHVS and FNYEAQ. This CDR3 has 19 residues. Here the CDR3 reads CASSLSGLAGFSSYNEQFF. In DNA form, the CDR3 reads TGTGCCAGCAGCTTAAGTGGACTAGCGGGCTTCAGCTCCTACAATGAGCAGTTCTTC.

The chain links TRBV15 to TRBJ2-5; maybe TRBD2 (7 bases). The CDR3 has 15 amino acids. Looked up from germline, CDR1 is LNHNV and CDR2 is YYDKDF (reference sequence). Trimming stripped 2 bases from V and 1 base from J, with 11 bases between. Here the CDR3 reads CATSRLADSQETQYF. For the CDR3, the DNA is TGTGCCACCAGCAGACTAGCGGACAGCCAAGAGACCCAGTACTTC.

This clone was counted between two and nine times. The chain joins TRBV28 to TRBJ2-1, with TRBD2 identical over 14 bases. With 5 bases clipped from V and 8 bases from J, the junction kept 5 bases outside the gene matches. From germline, CDR1 is MDHEN and CDR2 SYDVKM. CDR3 length equals 15 residues. The DNA for the CDR3 is TGTGCCAGCAGTCGTGGGACTAGCGGGAGACATGAGCAGTTCTTC. Amino acids: CASSRGTSGRHEQFF.

V and J are TRBV11-2 and TRBJ2-7; D is perhaps TRBD2 (6 bases). CDR1 and CDR2 from the germline V gene are SGHAT and FQNNGV. The CDR3 is 13 residues long. V was cut by 5 bases and J by 4 bases, with 12 bases left in between. CDR3 residues: CASSHPGGYEQYF. The CDR3 bases are TGTGCCAGCAGCCACCCTGGGGGGTACGAGCAGTACTTC.

The chain has TRBV27 and TRBJ2-5, with 13 bases identical to TRBD2. The CDR3 is 15 residues long. V was pared by 5 bases and J by 5 bases, with 5 bases of the junction left unmatched. CDR1 is MNHEY and CDR2 is SMNVEV in the germline V gene (reference sequence). CDR3 coding DNA: TGTGCCAGCAGTCCGGGACTAGCGGGACGTGAGACCCAGTACTTC. This encodes CASSPGLAGRETQYF.

This clone was seen more than once but under ten times. The V gene is TRBV2, the J gene TRBJ2-1; tentative D call: TRBD2 (6 bases). Germline lookup yields CDR1 SNHLY and CDR2 FYNNEI. V was trimmed by 2 bases and J by 9 bases, leaving 11 bases between them. This CDR3 is 13 amino acids long. CDR3 loop: CASSEIPAGEQFF. CDR3 DNA: TGTGCCAGCAGTGAAATCCCAGCGGGTGAGCAGTTCTTC.

This sequence joins TRBV15 and TRBJ2-7; 7 bases agree with TRBD2. The CDR3 consists of 14 residues. Trimming at V came to 3 bases and at J to 2 bases, leaving 4 bases not matched to a gene. Germline V CDR1 and CDR2: LNHNV, YYDKDF (reference sequence). CDR3: CATSSRAGAYEQYF. CDR3 sequence (DNA): TGTGCCACCAGCAGTAGGGCGGGAGCCTACGAGCAGTACTTC.

The genes are TRBV13 and TRBJ2-3; 13 bases line up with TRBD2. CDR1 and CDR2 (germline): PRHDT, FYEKMQ (reference sequence). This CDR3 comprises 17 residues. V lost 5 bases and J lost 3; bases outside the gene matches: 8. Here the CDR3 DNA reads TGTGCCAGCAGCCCCTATGGGACTAGCGGGACGACAGATACGCAGTATTTT. It yields the protein CASSPYGTSGTTDTQYF. The full variable domain, in which reference TRBV13 and TRBJ2-3 provide the parts outside the CDR3, is AAGVIQSPRHLIKEKRETATLKCYPIPRHDTVYWYQQGPGQDPQFLISFYEKMQSDKGSIPDRFSAQQFSDYHSELNMSSLELGDSALYFCASSPYGTSGTTDTQYFGPGTRLTVL.

This sequence joins TRBV5-1 and TRBJ1-2; 8 bases align to TRBD1. The CDR3 extends over 16 amino acids. Germline CDR1 and CDR2: SGHRS and YFSETQ. V lost 1 base and J lost 4; bases outside the gene matches: 9. CDR3 sequence reads: CASSLTPDRVSYGYTF. The CDR3 DNA follows: TGCGCCAGCAGCTTGACCCCGGACAGGGTGTCCTATGGCTACACCTTC.

The rearrangement joins TRBV5-1 to TRBJ2-3, with TRBD1 identical over 9 bases. The CDR3 sequence is 18 residues long. Losses at the gene ends were 5 bases for V and 2 bases for J; bases not matched to a gene: 15. The germline V gene has CDR1 SGHRS and CDR2 YFSETQ. Written as DNA, the CDR3 is TGCGCCAGCAGGCGGGGGACAGGGTACGGCCAAGACACAGATACGCAGTATTTT. The encoded protein is CASRRGTGYGQDTDTQYF.

This clone was counted a few times. The chain has TRBV4-1 and TRBJ2-1; the D is unclear. The germline V gene encodes CDR1 MGHRA and CDR2 YSYEKL. With 0 bases removed from V and 9 bases from J, the gap between germline ends came to 6 bases. The CDR3 extends over 12 amino acids. This CDR3 is CASSQDLSEQFF. In DNA form, the CDR3 reads TGCGCCAGCAGCCAAGATTTGAGTGAGCAGTTCTTC.

The chain carries TRBV5-4 and TRBJ2-3; perhaps TRBD2 as D (6 bases). The CDR3 contains 14 residues. Germline CDR1 is SGHNT and CDR2 is YYREEE (reference sequence). Trimming took 1 base from V and 1 from J, leaving 7 bases between them. As DNA, the CDR3 is TGTGCCAGCAGCTTGCCGGGAGGCACAGATACGCAGTATTTT. It codes for CASSLPGGTDTQYF. Full variable domain (remainder filled in from reference TRBV5-4 and TRBJ2-3): ETGVTQSPTHLIKTRGQQVTLRCSSQSGHNTVSWYQQALGQGPQFIFQYYREEENGRGNFPPRFSGLQFPNYSSELNVNALELDDSALYLCASSLPGGTDTQYFGPGTRLTVL.

The chain has TRBV18 and TRBJ2-1, with D possibly being TRBD2 (5 bases). V was clipped by 0 bases and J by 3 bases, with 12 bases between them. The CDR3 length is 16 residues. Germline assignment: CDR1 KGHSH and CDR2 LQKENI. As DNA, the CDR3 is TGTGCCAGCTCACCACCTACTAGGTCGGGCTACAATGAGCAGTTCTTC. This sequence encodes CASSPPTRSGYNEQFF.

The chain is built from TRBV27 and TRBJ1-2; D is perhaps TRBD1 (6 bases). In germline, CDR1 is MNHEY, CDR2 SMNVEV (reference sequence). The CDR3 runs 14 residues. V gave up 6 bases and J gave up 4 bases, with 15 bases separating them. CDR3 nucleotides: TGTGCCAGCAGGGCGGGGGCGGATAGCTATGGCTACACCTTC. Its translation: CASRAGADSYGYTF.